Following are 18 T cell receptor beta chains from one sample sequenced in a study of regulatory T cells in long-lasting Graves disease. Arm-PCR of CDR3 regions and iRepertoire HTBI primers were the basis on which TCR beta libraries were built. TCRdb used MiXCR to reprocess the multiplex PCR reads, holding one entry per CDR3 protein. The table shows about 420,000 distinct CDR3 sequences, with about 25% occurring only once. Time point here: persistent/refractory GD, antithyroid drugs over 5 years with positive TRAb. After RNA was extracted from PBMCs, the TCR library was made from it. The starting material was peripheral blood mononuclear cells (PBMCs), obtained when the disease was refractory, from a patient treated with antithyroid drugs. The receptor set was obtained from a female donor with Graves disease.

This clonotype was seen repeatedly, ten times or more. The CDR3 spells CASTNPGVNYGYTF. CDR3 sequence (DNA): TGTGCCAGCACCAACCCAGGGGTCAATTACGGCTACACCTTC. V gene TRBV7-2 combines with J gene TRBJ1-2, with D perhaps matching TRBD1 (6 bases). The V gene's germline CDR1 is SGHTA and CDR2 FQGNSA. The CDR3 length is 14 residues. Trimming left V 7 bases short and J 8 bases short, with 20 bases between.

In its sample, this clonotype was seen many times. The rearrangement joins TRBV12-5 to TRBJ2-5; TRBD1 agrees at 9 bases. From germline, CDR1 is LGHNT and CDR2 FRNRAP. J was trimmed by 5 bases and V by 6 bases; bases with no gene match: 4. The CDR3 has 13 amino acids. The CDR3 DNA is TGTGCTAGTGGGACAGGGGGTCGGGAGACCCAGTACTTC. Protein sequence: CASGTGGRETQYF. Full variable domain (remainder filled in from reference TRBV12-5 and TRBJ2-5): DARVTQTPRHKVTEMGQEVTMRCQPILGHNTVFWYRQTMMQGLELLAYFRNRAPLDDSGMPKDRFSAEMPDATLATLKIQPSEPRDSAVYFCASGTGGRETQYFGPGTRLLVL.

Details on this clonotype: This may be a read error: a much more frequent sequence differs by one nucleotide. This chain links TRBV7-9 with TRBJ1-1; TRBD1 is a possible D gene (5 bases). CDR1 and CDR2 from the germline V gene are SEHNR and FQNEAQ (reference sequence). The CDR3 length is 13 residues. V lost 5 bases to trimming and J lost 5 bases, with 12 bases between them. The CDR3 DNA sequence: TGTGCCAGCAGCGTAAACCAGGGAACTGAAGCTTTCTTT. This codes for CASSVNQGTEAFF.

The count of this clonotype is one. The J gene is TRBJ1-5, the V gene TRBV5-5; D gene uncertain. V lost 5 bases and J lost 6, with 18 bases in between. The germline V gene encodes CDR1 SGHKS and CDR2 YYEKEE (reference sequence). The CDR3 has 15 residues. As DNA, the CDR3 is TGTGCCAGCAGACCCGGGCTGAGCAGGAGTCAGCCCCAGCATTTT. Protein product: CASRPGLSRSQPQHF.

This clonotype appeared many times. The chain is built from TRBV24-1 and TRBJ2-5; TRBD2 aligns across 7 bases. There are 15 residues in the CDR3. V was clipped by 3 bases and J by 7 bases; unmatched bases: 10. Germline V gene lookup returns CDR1 KGHDR and CDR2 SFDVKD. CDR3 amino acids: CATSDAGERSRTQYF. The CDR3 region has the DNA TGTGCCACCAGTGATGCGGGGGAACGGAGTCGGACCCAGTACTTC.

The V and J genes are TRBV3-1 and TRBJ1-6; D unresolved. The germline gives CDR1 LGHDT, CDR2 YNNKEL (reference sequence). This CDR3 has 14 residues. Trimming cost V 1 base and J 9 bases, with 10 bases left between them. CDR3 sequence: CASSQAGALSPLHF. As DNA, the CDR3 is TGTGCCAGCAGCCAAGCAGGCGCCCTTTCACCCCTCCACTTT.

This clonotype was counted between two and nine times. The genes are TRBV28 and TRBJ2-2; D is possibly TRBD1 (6 bases). Germline loops: CDR1 MDHEN, CDR2 SYDVKM. CDR3 length: 15 amino acids. Trimming stripped 6 bases from V and 0 bases from J, with 11 bases between. The CDR3 DNA is TGTGCCAGCAGAACGGGACACTCGAACACCGGGGAGCTGTTTTTT. This sequence encodes CASRTGHSNTGELFF.

This clonotype was observed a few times. The rearrangement links TRBV6-5 to TRBJ1-6, with TRBD1 identical over 8 bases. The V and J ends lost 2 bases and 0 bases, in that order; junction bases with no gene match: 3. Germline assignment: CDR1 MNHEY and CDR2 SVGAGI. The CDR3 runs 17 residues. CDR3 in DNA: TGTGCCAGCAGTTACCAAGGACAGGGCTCCTATAATTCACCCCTCCACTTT. Translation: CASSYQGQGSYNSPLHF.

The chain has TRBV19 and TRBJ2-2; 9 bases match TRBD2. Germline trimming cut 5 bases from V and 8 bases from J; bases unmatched to any gene: 15. The CDR3 consists of 17 residues. CDR1 is LNHDA and CDR2 is SQIVND in the germline V gene (reference sequence). The CDR3 loop is CASSPGGLAGPRGELFF. The CDR3 region has the DNA TGTGCCAGTAGTCCAGGCGGGCTAGCGGGGCCTCGAGGGGAGCTGTTTTTT.

The chain uses TRBV7-8 and TRBJ2-5; 8 nucleotides line up with TRBD2. This CDR3 is built from 14 residues. From germline, CDR1 is SGHVS and CDR2 FQNEAQ. Trimming at V came to 4 bases and at J to 3 bases, leaving 4 bases not matched to a gene. The CDR3 region is CASSSREGEETQYF. The DNA for the CDR3 is TGTGCCAGCAGCTCCCGGGAGGGGGAAGAGACCCAGTACTTC.

This clonotype turned up a few times. The chain links TRBV20-1 to TRBJ1-1; a possible D gene is TRBD1 (6 bases). The V gene lost 6 bases and the J gene lost 7 bases, with 15 bases spanning the gap. The CDR3 contains 12 residues. Looked up from germline, CDR1 is DFQATT and CDR2 is SNEGSKA (reference sequence). Here the CDR3 reads CSAGGGAGEAFF. Written as DNA, the CDR3 is TGCAGTGCAGGGGGTGGCGCAGGTGAAGCTTTCTTT.

The CDR3 region has the DNA TGTGCCAGCAGTGTAGCCGGGACAGCGACCTACGAGCAGTACTTC. Its translation: CASSVAGTATYEQYF. The chain combines TRBV28 with TRBJ2-7; 7 nucleotides line up with TRBD1. V was clipped by 5 bases and J by 2 bases; unmatched bases: 9. The CDR3 covers 15 residues. In germline, CDR1 is MDHEN, CDR2 SYDVKM.

With regard to this clonotype: Given a far larger clone just one base away, this is likely a sequencing read error. This chain links TRBV6-1 with TRBJ2-7, with 7 bases matching TRBD1. The CDR3 spans 15 residues. Germline CDR1 and CDR2: MNHNS and SASEGT. DNA of the CDR3: TGTGCCAGCAATGAAGGGTACAGGGGTTTCTACGAGCAGTACTTC. This gives the protein CASNEGYRGFYEQYF.

The chain recombines TRBV19 with TRBJ1-4; D is unresolved. Germline values: CDR1 LNHDA, CDR2 SQIVND (reference sequence). The V end lost 8 bases, the J end lost 8 bases, and 15 bases lay between the germline ends. CDR3 length equals 13 residues. CDR3 sequence reads: CASVTQGHEKLFF. The CDR3 DNA sequence: TGTGCCAGTGTGACCCAAGGGCACGAAAAACTGTTTTTT.

This clonotype was recorded a few times. This chain connects TRBV20-1 to TRBJ2-7; 9 positions agree with TRBD2. This CDR3 contains 16 residues. The germline V gene encodes CDR1 DFQATT and CDR2 SNEGSKA (reference sequence). Trimming took 6 bases from V and 4 from J; bases not matched to a gene: 16. CDR3 bases: TGCAGTGCCCCCGGCCGGGCTAGCGGGACTTATTACGAGCAGTACTTC. Amino acids: CSAPGRASGTYYEQYF.

This clonotype was seen more than once but under ten times. The genes are TRBV6-4 and TRBJ2-5; 11 nucleotides line up with TRBD2. Germline CDR1 is MRHNA and CDR2 is SNTAGT. The CDR3 sequence is 15 residues long. Trimming removed 9 bases from V and 1 base from J; junction bases left unmatched: 7. This chain's CDR3 is CASRRTSGLQETQYF. The DNA of the CDR3 is TGTGCCAGTAGGAGGACTAGCGGGCTCCAAGAGACCCAGTACTTC.

The V call is TRBV15, the J call TRBJ1-1; a possible D gene is TRBD1 (6 bases). V was pared by 0 bases and J by 10 bases, with 12 bases between. This CDR3 comprises 13 residues. Per germline, CDR1 LNHNV and CDR2 YYDKDF (reference sequence). The CDR3 DNA sequence: TGTGCCACCAGCAGAGAGCACAGGGTAGCAGCTTTCTTT. Amino acid sequence: CATSREHRVAAFF. The complete variable domain, with remaining parts taken from reference TRBV15 and TRBJ1-1, reads DAMVIQNPRYQVTQFGKPVTLSCSQTLNHNVMYWYQQKSSQAPKLLFHYYDKDFNNEADTPDNFQSRRPNTSFCFLDIRSPGLGDTAMYLCATSREHRVAAFFGQGTRLTVV.

The chain joins TRBV20-1 to TRBJ2-3; 12 bases fit TRBD2. From germline, CDR1 is DFQATT and CDR2 SNEGSKA (reference sequence). The CDR3 is 16 amino acids. The ends lost 6 bases at V and 4 bases at J; junction bases unmatched: 11. The CDR3 reads CSALTSGRSSPDTQYF. DNA for the CDR3: TGCAGTGCACTGACTAGCGGGAGATCTAGCCCAGATACGCAGTATTTT.